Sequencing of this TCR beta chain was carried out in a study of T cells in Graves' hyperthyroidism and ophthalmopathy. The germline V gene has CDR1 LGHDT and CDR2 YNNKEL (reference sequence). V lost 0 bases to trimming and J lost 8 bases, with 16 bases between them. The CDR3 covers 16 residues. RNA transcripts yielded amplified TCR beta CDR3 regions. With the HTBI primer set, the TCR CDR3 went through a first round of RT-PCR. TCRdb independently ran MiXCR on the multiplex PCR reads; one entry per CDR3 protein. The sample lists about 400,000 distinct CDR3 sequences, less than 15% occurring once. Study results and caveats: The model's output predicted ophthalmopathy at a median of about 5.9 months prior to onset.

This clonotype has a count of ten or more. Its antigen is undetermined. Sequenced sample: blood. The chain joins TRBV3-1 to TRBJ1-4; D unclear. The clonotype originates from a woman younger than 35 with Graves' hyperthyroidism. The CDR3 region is CASSQDAVTRSEKLFF. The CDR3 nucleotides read TGTGCCAGCAGCCAAGATGCTGTGACTAGGTCCGAAAAACTGTTTTTT.